This TCR beta chain is from a study of OX40 agonist ivuxolimab in advanced cancers. The overall study: Each dose-escalation patient presented with hepatocellular carcinoma, melanoma, renal cell or head and neck cancer.

Generated by immunoSEQ multiplex PCR, the TCRdb table keeps only in-frame clones and is missing some. The sample includes fewer than 40,000 clones, about 80% of them seen just once. This clone has just one count. Patients with a history of autoimmune disease or on systemic immunosuppression were excluded. The receptor comes from an adult with an advanced solid tumor such as melanoma, head and neck, liver or kidney cancer. This sample comprised CD4+ or CD8+ T cells sorted from blood, obtained in a trial of the OX40 agonist ivuxolimab.

This CDR3 is CASSLAGPQAFGTDTQYF. For the CDR3, the DNA is TGCGCCAGCAGTCTTGCGGGACCCCAGGCGTTTGGCACAGATACGCAGTATTTT. The V call is TRBV5-1, the J call TRBJ2-3; D might be TRBD2 (6 bases). In germline, CDR1 is SGHRS, CDR2 YFSETQ. The ends were cut back, 5 bases at V and 1 base at J, with 23 bases in the middle. The CDR3 is 18 residues long.